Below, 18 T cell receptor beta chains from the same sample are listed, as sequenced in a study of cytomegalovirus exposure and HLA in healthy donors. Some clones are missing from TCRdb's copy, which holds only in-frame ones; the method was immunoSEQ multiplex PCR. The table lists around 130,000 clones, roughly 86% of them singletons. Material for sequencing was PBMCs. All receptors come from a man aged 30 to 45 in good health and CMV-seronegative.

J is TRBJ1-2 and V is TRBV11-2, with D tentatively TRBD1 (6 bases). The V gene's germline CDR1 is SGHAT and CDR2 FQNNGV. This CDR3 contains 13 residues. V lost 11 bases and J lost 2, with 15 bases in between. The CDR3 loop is CAVRPGANYGYTF. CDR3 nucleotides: TGTGCCGTCCGTCCAGGGGCCAACTATGGCTACACCTTC.

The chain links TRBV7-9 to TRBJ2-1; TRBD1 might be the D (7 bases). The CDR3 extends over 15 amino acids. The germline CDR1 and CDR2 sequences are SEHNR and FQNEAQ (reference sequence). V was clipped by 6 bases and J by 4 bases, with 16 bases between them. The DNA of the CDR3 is TGTGCCAGCAGTGCGGGACAGATGGCATACAATGAGCAGTTCTTC. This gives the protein CASSAGQMAYNEQFF.

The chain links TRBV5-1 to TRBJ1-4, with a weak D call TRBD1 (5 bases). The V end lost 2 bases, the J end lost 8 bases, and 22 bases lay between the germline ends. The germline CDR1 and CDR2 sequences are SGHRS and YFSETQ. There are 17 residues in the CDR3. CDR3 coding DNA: TGCGCCAGCAGCTTTTTTCCGCAGGGTGGCTCCTCGGAAAAACTGTTTTTT. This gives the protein CASSFFPQGGSSEKLFF.

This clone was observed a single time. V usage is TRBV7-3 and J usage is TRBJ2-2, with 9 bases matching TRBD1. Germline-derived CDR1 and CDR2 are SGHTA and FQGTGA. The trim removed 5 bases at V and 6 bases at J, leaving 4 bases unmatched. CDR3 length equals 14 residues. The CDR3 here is CASSVQGAAGELFF. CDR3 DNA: TGTGCCAGCAGCGTACAGGGGGCGGCCGGGGAGCTGTTTTTT.

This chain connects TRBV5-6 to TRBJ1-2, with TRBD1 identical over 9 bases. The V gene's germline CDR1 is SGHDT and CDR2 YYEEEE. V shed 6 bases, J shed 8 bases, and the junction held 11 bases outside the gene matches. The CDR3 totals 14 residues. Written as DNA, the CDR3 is TGTGCCAGCACCTTACCCGGGACAGGGAACGGCTACACCTTC. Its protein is CASTLPGTGNGYTF.

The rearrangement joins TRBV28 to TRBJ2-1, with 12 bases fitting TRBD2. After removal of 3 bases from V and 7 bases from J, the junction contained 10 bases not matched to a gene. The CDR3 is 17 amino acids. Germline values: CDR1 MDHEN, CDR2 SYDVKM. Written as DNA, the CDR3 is TGTGCCAGCAGTTTCTCGGCTAGCGGGGGGGTGTGGAATGAGCAGTTCTTC. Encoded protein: CASSFSASGGVWNEQFF.

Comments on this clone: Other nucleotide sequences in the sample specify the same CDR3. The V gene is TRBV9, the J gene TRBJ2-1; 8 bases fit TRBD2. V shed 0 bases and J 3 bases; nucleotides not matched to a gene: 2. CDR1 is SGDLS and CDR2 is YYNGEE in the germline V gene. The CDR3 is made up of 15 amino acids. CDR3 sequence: CASSVVSGSYNEQFF. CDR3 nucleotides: TGTGCCAGCAGCGTAGTCAGCGGGAGCTACAATGAGCAGTTCTTC.

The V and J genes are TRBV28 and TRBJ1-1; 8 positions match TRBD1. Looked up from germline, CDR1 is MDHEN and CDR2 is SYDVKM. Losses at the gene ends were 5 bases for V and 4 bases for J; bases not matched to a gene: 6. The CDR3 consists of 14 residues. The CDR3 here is CASSKSTGATEAFF. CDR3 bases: TGTGCCAGCAGTAAATCGACAGGGGCCACTGAAGCTTTCTTT.

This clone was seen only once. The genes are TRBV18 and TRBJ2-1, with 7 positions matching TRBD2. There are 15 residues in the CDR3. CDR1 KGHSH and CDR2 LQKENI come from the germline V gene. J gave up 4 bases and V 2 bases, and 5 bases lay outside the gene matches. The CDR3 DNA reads TGTGCCAGCTCACCAGGGGAGGGCAGATACAATGAGCAGTTCTTC. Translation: CASSPGEGRYNEQFF.

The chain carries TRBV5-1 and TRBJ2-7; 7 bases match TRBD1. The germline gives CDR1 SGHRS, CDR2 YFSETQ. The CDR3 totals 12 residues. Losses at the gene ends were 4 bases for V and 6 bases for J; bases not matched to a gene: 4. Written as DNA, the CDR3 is TGCGCCAGCAGCAACGACAGGGTCGAGCAGTACTTC. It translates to CASSNDRVEQYF.

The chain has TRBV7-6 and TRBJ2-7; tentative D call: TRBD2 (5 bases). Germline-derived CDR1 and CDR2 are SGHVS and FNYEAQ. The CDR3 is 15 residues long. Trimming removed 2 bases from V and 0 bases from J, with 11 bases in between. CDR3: CASSLSRAGSYEQYF. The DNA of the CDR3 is TGTGCCAGCAGCTTAAGTAGGGCGGGCTCCTACGAGCAGTACTTC.

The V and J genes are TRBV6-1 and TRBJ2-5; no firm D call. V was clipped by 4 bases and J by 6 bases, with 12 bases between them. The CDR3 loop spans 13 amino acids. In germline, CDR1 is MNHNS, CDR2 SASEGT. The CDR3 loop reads CASSAVPGQTQYF. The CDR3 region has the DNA TGTGCCAGCAGTGCCGTCCCTGGCCAGACCCAGTACTTC.

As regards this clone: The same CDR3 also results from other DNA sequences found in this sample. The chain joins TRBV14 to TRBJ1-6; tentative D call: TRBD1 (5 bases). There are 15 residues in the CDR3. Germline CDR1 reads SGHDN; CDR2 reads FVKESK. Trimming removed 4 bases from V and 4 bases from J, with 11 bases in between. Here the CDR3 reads CASSPPGLYNSPLHF. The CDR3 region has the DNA TGTGCCAGCAGCCCTCCGGGACTTTATAATTCACCCCTCCACTTT.

CDR3 protein: CASSLGADEKLFF. The CDR3 coding sequence is TGTGCCAGCAGCTTAGGGGCAGACGAAAAACTGTTTTTT. V is TRBV7-2 and J is TRBJ1-4; no clear D. Trimming left V 1 base short and J 8 bases short, with 8 bases between. There are 13 residues in the CDR3. CDR1 is SGHTA, CDR2 FQGNSA, per germline.

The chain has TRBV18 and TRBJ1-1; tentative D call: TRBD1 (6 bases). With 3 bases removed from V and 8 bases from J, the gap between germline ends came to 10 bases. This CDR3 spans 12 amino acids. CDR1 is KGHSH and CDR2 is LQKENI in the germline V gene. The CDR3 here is CASSPGGREAFF. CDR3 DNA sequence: TGTGCCAGCTCACCTGGGGGCAGAGAAGCTTTCTTT. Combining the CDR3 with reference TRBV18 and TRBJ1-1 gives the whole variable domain NAGVMQNPRHLVRRRGQEARLRCSPMKGHSHVYWYRQLPEEGLKFMVYLQKENIIDESGMPKERFSAEFPKEGPSILRIQQVVRGDSAAYFCASSPGGREAFFGQGTRLTVV.

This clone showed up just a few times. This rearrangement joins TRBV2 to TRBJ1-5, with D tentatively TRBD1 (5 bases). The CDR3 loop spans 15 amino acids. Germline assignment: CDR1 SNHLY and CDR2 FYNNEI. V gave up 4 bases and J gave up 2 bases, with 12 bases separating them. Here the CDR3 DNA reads TGTGCCAGCAGTGTTGCAGGGATAGGCAATCAGCCCCAGCATTTT. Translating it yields CASSVAGIGNQPQHF.

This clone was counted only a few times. CDR3 protein: CASRGQDNQPQHF. The CDR3, as DNA: TGTGCCAGCCGAGGGCAGGACAATCAGCCCCAGCATTTT. The gene calls are TRBV2 and TRBJ1-5; D ambiguous. The germline V gene encodes CDR1 SNHLY and CDR2 FYNNEI. The V gene lost 8 bases and the J gene lost 3 bases, with 11 bases spanning the gap. CDR3 size: 13 residues.

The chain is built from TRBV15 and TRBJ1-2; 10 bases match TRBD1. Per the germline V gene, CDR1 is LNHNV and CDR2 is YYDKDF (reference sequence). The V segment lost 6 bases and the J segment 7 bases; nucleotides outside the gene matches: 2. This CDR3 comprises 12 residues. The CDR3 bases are TGTGCCACCAGGACAGGGGGCGGTGGCTACACCTTC. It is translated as CATRTGGGGYTF.